The 10 T cell receptor beta chains given below trace back to one sample, sequenced in a study of control samples from healthy donors and cancer patients. Sequencing was performed with immunoSEQ multiplex PCR; in TCRdb, only in-frame clones are kept and a portion is missing. Of around 180,000 clones listed, around 88% are singletons. The specimen sequenced was blood. Source of these receptors: a woman aged 25 to 39 in good health.

The rearrangement links TRBV7-2 to TRBJ1-1; D unresolved. CDR3 length: 15 amino acids. Germline V CDR1 and CDR2: SGHTA, FQGNSA. V lost 0 bases to trimming and J lost 3 bases, with 11 bases between them. CDR3 sequence (DNA): TGTGCCAGCAGCTTAGCATCCAGTGGGTACACTGAAGCTTTCTTT. It encodes CASSLASSGYTEAFF.

The rearrangement uses TRBV6-1 and TRBJ1-2; D is unresolved. Germline CDR1 and CDR2: MNHNS and SASEGT. V was pared by 1 base and J by 2 bases, with 8 bases between. This CDR3 has 14 amino acids. CDR3 loop: CASSEVGENYGYTF. For the CDR3, the DNA is TGTGCCAGCAGTGAAGTCGGGGAGAACTATGGCTACACCTTC.

The chain uses TRBV19 and TRBJ2-7; D may be TRBD1 or TRBD2 (5 bases each). The CDR3 consists of 16 residues. CDR1 is LNHDA, CDR2 SQIVND, per germline (reference sequence). Trimming shortened V by 3 bases and J by 5 bases, and 20 bases separated the two germline ends. CDR3 residues: CASSIAPGPAPDEQYF. DNA for the CDR3: TGTGCCAGTAGTATCGCTCCGGGACCCGCGCCCGACGAGCAGTACTTC.

V is TRBV12-3 or TRBV12-4 and J is TRBJ1-3; no reliable D call. The CDR3 runs to 12 residues. The V end lost 3 bases, the J end lost 7 bases, and 7 bases lay between the germline ends. The CDR3 DNA sequence: TGTGCCAGCAGTTTGTACGGGAACACCATATATTTT. It yields the protein CASSLYGNTIYF.

The rearrangement uses TRBV20-1 and TRBJ2-1; D is ambiguous. Germline V CDR1 and CDR2: DFQATT, SNEGSKA (reference sequence). CDR3 length equals 11 residues. The ends were cut back, 4 bases at V and 3 bases at J, with 4 bases in the middle. The CDR3 protein is CSATFYNEQFF. CDR3 nucleotides: TGCAGTGCTACCTTCTACAATGAGCAGTTCTTC.

This chain links TRBV5-6 with TRBJ2-6, with TRBD2 as a possible D gene (5 bases). The CDR3 is made up of 17 amino acids. Germline V CDR1 and CDR2: SGHDT, YYEEEE. The V and J ends lost 0 bases and 4 bases respectively, with 14 bases between them. Here the CDR3 reads CASSLGTSTSGANVLTF. The CDR3 DNA reads TGTGCCAGCAGCTTGGGGACTTCGACCTCGGGGGCCAACGTCCTGACTTTC.

The J gene is TRBJ1-1, the V gene TRBV27; unclear D gene. The CDR3 consists of 13 residues. CDR1 is MNHEY, CDR2 SMNVEV, per germline (reference sequence). V was clipped by 2 bases and J by 8 bases, with 12 bases between them. The DNA for the CDR3 is TGTGCCAGCAGTTTAGCGAGGGTTGCCGAAGCTTTCTTT. This codes for CASSLARVAEAFF.

CDR3 nucleotides: TGCGCCAGCAGCCAAGATTTCAGTTCCCCTTCCTACGAGCAGTACGTC. Translation: CASSQDFSSPSYEQYV. This chain uses TRBV4-1 with TRBJ2-7; D remains unclear. The length of the CDR3 is 16 residues. Germline V gene lookup returns CDR1 MGHRA and CDR2 YSYEKL. V shed 0 bases and J shed 1 base, with 13 bases lying between them.

The rearrangement links TRBV5-1 to TRBJ1-5, with 9 bases fitting TRBD1. Losses at the gene ends were 4 bases for V and 3 bases for J; bases not matched to a gene: 5. Germline assignment: CDR1 SGHRS and CDR2 YFSETQ. This CDR3 is built from 15 residues. CDR3 residues: CASSPGTGNNQPQHF. CDR3 nucleotide sequence: TGCGCCAGCAGCCCCGGGACAGGGAACAATCAGCCCCAGCATTTT.

This chain joins TRBV6-5 and TRBJ2-1, with 9 bases identical to TRBD1. The CDR3 extends over 15 amino acids. Germline V CDR1 and CDR2: MNHEY, SVGAGI. V shed 0 bases and J 6 bases; nucleotides not matched to a gene: 3. The CDR3 DNA is TGTGCCAGCAGTTACTCGTGGACAGGGGCCAATGAGCAGTTCTTC. Its translation is CASSYSWTGANEQFF.